Listed here are 29 T cell receptor beta chains from one sample, sequenced in a study of blood T cell repertoires in COVID-19. The protocol was immunoSEQ multiplex PCR, while the TCRdb copy is restricted to in-frame clones and leaves out a portion. Of fewer than 15,000 clones in the sample, 65% to 80% are singletons; the top ten hold 40% to 50%. Sequencing was performed on peripheral blood. The receptors derive from a woman over 75 with acute or convalescent COVID-19.

This clone was seen only a few times. The rearrangement links TRBV23-1 to TRBJ1-1, with a tentative D call TRBD1 (6 bases). TRBV23-1 is assigned to the ORF class and has an uncertain function. The length of the CDR3 is 22 residues. Trimming removed 0 bases from V and 5 bases from J, with 34 bases in between. CDR3: CASSQSYGSLGQPGRSGTEAFF. CDR3 coding DNA: TGCGCCAGCAGTCAATCGTACGGGTCTCTCGGACAGCCAGGGCGGTCTGGGACTGAAGCTTTCTTT.

The chain uses TRBV19 and TRBJ1-5, with TRBD1 matching 7 bases. In germline, CDR1 is LNHDA, CDR2 SQIVND (reference sequence). After removal of 6 bases from V and 7 bases from J, the junction contained 21 bases not matched to a gene. The CDR3 totals 18 residues. CDR3 bases: TGTGCCAGTAGCCCGGGACAGCAGAACTGGTCGCTAAGACAGCCCCAGCATTTT. Encoded protein: CASSPGQQNWSLRQPQHF.

The chain carries TRBV12-3 or TRBV12-4 and TRBJ1-1; D perhaps matches TRBD1 (5 bases). The length of the CDR3 is 12 residues. Trimming shortened V by 4 bases and J by 10 bases, and 13 bases separated the two germline ends. CDR3 loop: CASSSQGARAFF. The DNA for the CDR3 is TGTGCCAGCAGTTCCCAGGGTGCGAGAGCTTTCTTT.

The chain recombines TRBV6-1 with TRBJ1-6; D possibly corresponds to TRBD1 (5 bases). This CDR3 has 15 residues. Trimming shortened V by 1 base and J by 8 bases, and 12 bases separated the two germline ends. CDR1 and CDR2 (germline): MNHNS, SASEGT. CDR3 region: CASSEVGGGDSPLHF. In DNA, the CDR3 is TGTGCCAGCAGTGAAGTGGGGGGTGGGGATTCACCCCTCCACTTT.

This chain connects TRBV9 to TRBJ2-5, with 7 bases fitting TRBD1. The germline CDR1 and CDR2 sequences are SGDLS and YYNGEE. The CDR3 sequence is 15 residues long. Unmatched junction bases numbered 10, after V lost 5 bases and J lost 3 bases. The CDR3 loop reads CASSLQGVEKETQYF. The CDR3 DNA reads TGTGCCAGCAGTCTCCAGGGGGTCGAGAAAGAGACCCAGTACTTC.

The gene calls are TRBV14 and TRBJ2-2; D gene ambiguous. Germline assignment: CDR1 SGHDN and CDR2 FVKESK. Trimming cost V 2 bases and J 8 bases, with 9 bases left between them. The CDR3 runs to 13 residues. The CDR3: CASSQNTLGELFF. CDR3 DNA sequence: TGTGCCAGCAGCCAAAACACCCTGGGGGAGCTGTTTTTT.

The chain employs TRBV5-6 and TRBJ2-7; 11 bases align to TRBD1. The V gene end was trimmed by 4 bases and the J gene end by 7 bases; junction bases not matched to a gene: 16. Germline V CDR1 and CDR2: SGHDT, YYEEEE. The CDR3 is 17 amino acids. The CDR3 protein is CASSGRTGGEVRREQYF. The CDR3 region has the DNA TGTGCCAGCAGCGGGAGGACAGGGGGCGAAGTTCGGAGGGAGCAGTACTTC. Complete variable domain (other parts from reference TRBV5-6 and TRBJ2-7): DAGVTQSPTHLIKTRGQQVTLRCSPKSGHDTVSWYQQALGQGPQFIFQYYEEEERQRGNFPDRFSGHQFPNYSSELNVNALLLGDSALYLCASSGRTGGEVRREQYFGPGTRLTVT.

The V and J genes are TRBV7-9 and TRBJ1-5; tentative D call: TRBD1 (6 bases). The germline V and J ends were trimmed by 5 bases and 4 bases, with 18 bases remaining between them. CDR3 length: 16 amino acids. Germline V gene lookup returns CDR1 SEHNR and CDR2 FQNEAQ (reference sequence). The CDR3 sequence is CASSPFTGFVNQPQHF. The CDR3, as DNA: TGTGCCAGCAGCCCTTTCACAGGGTTCGTGAATCAGCCCCAGCATTTT.

V and J are TRBV2 and TRBJ2-1; 9 bases are shared with TRBD2. The CDR3 spans 14 residues. The germline gives CDR1 SNHLY, CDR2 FYNNEI. With V trimmed by 6 bases and J by 4 bases, 4 bases remained unmatched. The CDR3 DNA reads TGTGCCAGCAGGCGAAGCGGGGGGTACAATGAGCAGTTCTTC. Residues: CASRRSGGYNEQFF.

This rearrangement joins TRBV10-3 to TRBJ2-1, with 7 bases lining up with TRBD1. Germline-derived CDR1 and CDR2 are ENHRY and SYGVKD. The CDR3 is made up of 14 amino acids. With 3 bases clipped from V and 7 bases from J, the junction kept 6 bases outside the gene matches. In DNA form, the CDR3 reads TGTGCCATCAGTGATAGTAGGGGGCGGAATGAGCAGTTCTTC. This encodes CAISDSRGRNEQFF.

This chain connects TRBV5-1 to TRBJ1-1; 7 bases align to TRBD1. The trim removed 4 bases at V and 4 bases at J, leaving 10 bases unmatched. The CDR3 is made up of 15 amino acids. CDR1 is SGHRS and CDR2 is YFSETQ in the germline V gene. The CDR3 nucleotides are TGCGCCAGCAGCAGCTCAACAGGGGTAGGCACTGAAGCTTTCTTT. It encodes CASSSSTGVGTEAFF.

This chain joins TRBV7-7 and TRBJ2-7, with D hard to call. Germline V gene data show CDR1 as SSHAT and CDR2 as FNYEAQ (reference sequence). The germline V and J ends were trimmed by 1 base and 0 bases, with 19 bases remaining between them. The CDR3 consists of 18 residues. Here the CDR3 reads CASSLEPRQTSGSYEQYF. The CDR3 DNA follows: TGTGCCAGCAGCTTAGAGCCTAGGCAGACCTCCGGCTCCTACGAGCAGTACTTC.

The genes are TRBV18 and TRBJ1-3; the D is unclear. The germline V and J ends were trimmed by 0 bases and 5 bases, with 8 bases remaining between them. The germline CDR1 and CDR2 sequences are KGHSH and LQKENI. The CDR3 has 14 amino acids. The CDR3 DNA follows: TGTGCCAGCTCACCACCGTACAGCCGAAACACCATATATTTT. Protein: CASSPPYSRNTIYF. The whole variable domain, filled in from reference TRBV18 and TRBJ1-3, reads NAGVMQNPRHLVRRRGQEARLRCSPMKGHSHVYWYRQLPEEGLKFMVYLQKENIIDESGMPKERFSAEFPKEGPSILRIQQVVRGDSAAYFCASSPPYSRNTIYFGEGSWLTVV.

This clone has only a few counts. This chain links TRBV28 with TRBJ1-1, with unresolved D. Per the germline V gene, CDR1 is MDHEN and CDR2 is SYDVKM. CDR3 length equals 14 residues. Trimming removed 7 bases at V and 4 bases at J, with 16 bases between. The CDR3 nucleotides are TGTGCCAGCACCCCGAGCGGTTCCAGCACTGAAGCTTTCTTT. This gives the protein CASTPSGSSTEAFF.

In its sample, this clone was seen once. The V gene is TRBV5-1, the J gene TRBJ2-5; weak D call: TRBD2 (5 bases). The CDR3 sequence is 12 residues long. Trimming cost V 4 bases and J 7 bases, with 11 bases left between them. The V gene's germline CDR1 is SGHRS and CDR2 YFSETQ. This CDR3 reads CASSRNAGTQYF. The CDR3, as DNA: TGCGCCAGCAGCCGAAACGCGGGGACCCAGTACTTC.

This sequence joins TRBV5-1 and TRBJ1-1; D is unresolved. The CDR3 has 12 residues. Germline V lookup: CDR1 SGHRS, CDR2 YFSETQ. V was cut by 0 bases and J by 10 bases, with 10 bases left in between. This CDR3 is CASSLAGRLAFF. In nucleotides, the CDR3 is TGCGCCAGCAGCTTGGCCGGGAGGTTAGCTTTCTTT. Together with reference TRBV5-1 and TRBJ1-1, the CDR3 gives the full variable domain: KAGVTQTPRYLIKTRGQQVTLSCSPISGHRSVSWYQQTPGQGLQFLFEYFSETQRNKGNFPGRFSGRQFSNSRSEMNVSTLELGDSALYLCASSLAGRLAFFGQGTRLTVV.

The genes are TRBV27 and TRBJ1-5; TRBD1 agrees at 7 bases. The CDR3 has 14 amino acids. Trimming removed 3 bases from V and 5 bases from J; junction bases left unmatched: 4. Germline V CDR1 and CDR2: MNHEY, SMNVEV (reference sequence). In nucleotides, the CDR3 is TGTGCCAGCAGTTTGACAGGGTGGCATCAGCCCCAGCATTTT. This gives the protein CASSLTGWHQPQHF.

The rearrangement joins TRBV29-1 to TRBJ2-1, with 9 bases aligning to TRBD2. This CDR3 comprises 14 residues. V lost 8 bases to trimming and J lost 4 bases; unmatched junction nucleotides: 9. Germline V gene data show CDR1 as SQVTM and CDR2 as ANQGSEA. DNA for the CDR3: TGCAGCTCATCTGAGCGGGGGGCGTACAATGAGCAGTTCTTC. Translation gives CSSSERGAYNEQFF.

The chain couples TRBV6-5 to TRBJ1-1; weak D call: TRBD1 (5 bases). Germline V gives CDR1 MNHEY, CDR2 SVGAGI. Trimming removed 4 bases at V and 0 bases at J, with 9 bases between. The CDR3 totals 14 residues. The CDR3 DNA reads TGTGCCAGCAGTTTTCCAGGGATGAACACTGAAGCTTTCTTT. It is translated as CASSFPGMNTEAFF.

The CDR3 sequence is CATRRGRNTEAFF. The CDR3 DNA reads TGTGCCACCAGGCGAGGGAGGAACACTGAAGCTTTCTTT. This sequence joins TRBV15 and TRBJ1-1; D uncertain. Germline V CDR1 and CDR2: LNHNV, YYDKDF (reference sequence). The length of the CDR3 is 13 residues. V lost 6 bases and J 1 base, leaving 9 bases between the germline ends.

This clone occurred a few times. V usage is TRBV5-6 and J usage is TRBJ2-7; 9 nucleotides agree with TRBD1. From germline, CDR1 is SGHDT and CDR2 YYEEEE. With 6 bases clipped from V and 4 bases from J, the junction kept 2 bases outside the gene matches. The CDR3 has 12 residues. CDR3 amino acids: CASTGQGYEQYF. The CDR3 region has the DNA TGTGCCAGCACCGGACAGGGGTACGAGCAGTACTTC.

This clone was recorded once. The V gene is TRBV11-2, the J gene TRBJ2-7; D remains ambiguous. CDR1 is SGHAT, CDR2 FQNNGV, per germline. The germline V and J ends were trimmed by 0 bases and 3 bases, with 3 bases remaining between them. CDR3 length: 12 amino acids. The CDR3 reads CASSLDLYEQYF. The CDR3, as DNA: TGTGCCAGCAGCTTAGATCTCTACGAGCAGTACTTC.

This clone was counted once. The rearrangement uses TRBV7-2 and TRBJ2-7; 7 bases align to TRBD1. V shed 2 bases, J shed 3 bases, and the junction held 13 bases outside the gene matches. This CDR3 has 17 amino acids. Germline lookup yields CDR1 SGHTA and CDR2 FQGNSA. CDR3 sequence reads: CASSLRGPHGTDYEQYF. CDR3 sequence (DNA): TGTGCCAGCAGCTTACGCGGCCCTCACGGGACAGACTACGAGCAGTACTTC.

The chain carries TRBV3-1 (or the pseudogene TRBV3-2) and TRBJ1-2, with D hard to call. There are 15 residues in the CDR3. V was trimmed by 1 base and J by 1 base, leaving 10 bases between them. The germline V gene encodes CDR1 LGHDT and CDR2 YNNKEL (reference sequence). The CDR3 region has the DNA TGTGCCAGCAGCCAAGGCATTCGGGATAACTATGGCTACACCTTC. Translating gives CASSQGIRDNYGYTF.

The CDR3, as DNA: TGTGCCAGCAGGGAAATGGCCGGGACAGGGCTAAGGGAGACCCAGTACTTC. As protein: CASREMAGTGLRETQYF. V is TRBV2 and J is TRBJ2-5; 9 bases agree with TRBD1. The CDR3 runs 17 residues. Looked up from germline, CDR1 is SNHLY and CDR2 is FYNNEI. V dropped 6 bases and J dropped 5; count of bases not matched to a gene: 16. The variable domain in full, with the rest retrieved from reference TRBV2 and TRBJ2-5, is EPEVTQTPSHQVTQMGQEVILRCVPISNHLYFYWYRQILGQKVEFLVSFYNNEISEKSEIFDDQFSVERPDGSNFTLKIRSTKLEDSAMYFCASREMAGTGLRETQYFGPGTRLLVL.

The J gene is TRBJ1-1, the V gene TRBV15, with 9 positions matching TRBD1. The CDR3 contains 13 residues. The V segment lost 8 bases and the J segment 1 base; nucleotides outside the gene matches: 2. The germline V gene has CDR1 LNHNV and CDR2 YYDKDF (reference sequence). CDR3: CATQDRGNTEAFF. The CDR3 DNA is TGTGCCACCCAGGACAGGGGGAACACTGAAGCTTTCTTT.

The chain joins TRBV7-9 to TRBJ2-3; TRBD2 matches 12 bases. This CDR3 spans 16 amino acids. Germline CDR1 SEHNR, CDR2 FQNEAQ (reference sequence). J was trimmed by 4 bases and V by 5 bases; bases with no gene match: 7. CDR3 in DNA: TGTGCCAGCAGCAACAGACTAGCGGGGGCGTCAGATACGCAGTATTTT. This encodes CASSNRLAGASDTQYF.

The chain is built from TRBV5-6 and TRBJ1-1, with a possible D match to TRBD1 (6 bases). V gave up 6 bases and J gave up 4 bases, with 16 bases separating them. The germline gives CDR1 SGHDT, CDR2 YYEEEE. The CDR3 runs 14 residues. The CDR3 spells CASTYGTRGTEAFF. The DNA for the CDR3 is TGTGCCAGCACGTACGGGACACGAGGCACTGAAGCTTTCTTT. Variable domain in full (rest from reference TRBV5-6 and TRBJ1-1): DAGVTQSPTHLIKTRGQQVTLRCSPKSGHDTVSWYQQALGQGPQFIFQYYEEEERQRGNFPDRFSGHQFPNYSSELNVNALLLGDSALYLCASTYGTRGTEAFFGQGTRLTVV.

This chain connects TRBV5-1 to TRBJ2-1, with TRBD2 matching 7 bases. CDR1 and CDR2 from the germline V gene are SGHRS and YFSETQ. The V and J ends lost 4 bases and 0 bases, in that order; junction bases with no gene match: 7. The CDR3 has 16 amino acids. The CDR3, as DNA: TGCGCCAGCAGCCCCTGGCGGGAGAGCTCCTACAATGAGCAGTTCTTC. Its protein is CASSPWRESSYNEQFF.